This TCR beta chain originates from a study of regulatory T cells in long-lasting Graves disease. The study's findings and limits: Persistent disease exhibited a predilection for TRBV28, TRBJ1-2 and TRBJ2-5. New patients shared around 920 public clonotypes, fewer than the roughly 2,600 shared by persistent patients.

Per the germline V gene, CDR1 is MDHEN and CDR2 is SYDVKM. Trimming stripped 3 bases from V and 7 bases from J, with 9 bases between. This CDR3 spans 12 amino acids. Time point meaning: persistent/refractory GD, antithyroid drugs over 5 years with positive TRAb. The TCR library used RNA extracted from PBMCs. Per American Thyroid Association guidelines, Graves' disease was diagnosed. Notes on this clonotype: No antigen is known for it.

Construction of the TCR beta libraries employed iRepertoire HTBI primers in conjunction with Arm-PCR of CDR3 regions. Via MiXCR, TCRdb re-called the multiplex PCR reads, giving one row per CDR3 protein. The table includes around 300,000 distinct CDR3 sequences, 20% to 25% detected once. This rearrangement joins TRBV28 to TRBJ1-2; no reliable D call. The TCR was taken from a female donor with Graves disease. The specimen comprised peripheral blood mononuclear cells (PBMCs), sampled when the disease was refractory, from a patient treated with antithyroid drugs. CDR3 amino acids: CASSFRGVGYTF. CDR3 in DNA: TGTGCCAGCAGTTTTCGGGGAGTTGGCTACACCTTC.